The clone carrying this T cell receptor (beta chain) has at least ten counts. The antigen is unknown. The sample is drawn from a study of human T cells and chemical hapten exposure. Study context: Per-sample TCR yields varied mainly from small pooled library volume differences.

Time point denoted: patch test 2, 6 weeks after DPC sensitization. This sample's treatment: therapeutic diphenylcyclopropenone sensitization with weekly scalp DPC. Alopecia patients between 18 and 70 years old and suitable for DPC were used as donors. Looked up from germline, CDR1 is SGHRS and CDR2 is YFSETQ. With V trimmed by 7 bases and J by 5 bases, 6 bases remained unmatched. There are 14 residues in the CDR3. Study-wide findings and caveats: Healthy people's immune response may differ from that of the donors, who had alopecia.

Attachment of unique molecular identifiers to individual cDNA molecules was performed in the library. TCRdb itself ran the RACE reads through MiXCR, one entry per CDR3 protein. Of a few hundred thousand distinct CDR3 sequences in the sample, roughly 6% were seen once. J is TRBJ2-1 and V is TRBV5-1; 10 bases are a match to TRBD2. The TCR sequence derives from a woman aged 18-29 years with alopecia areata. Some clones in this sample may be carry-over from other donors' samples. This material consisted of whole blood, taken in connection with sensitization to the hapten diphenylcyclopropenone (DPC). CDR3 sequence (DNA): TGCGCCAGCGAAGCGGGGGGGCTGCACAATGAGCAGTTCTTC. Translation gives CASEAGGLHNEQFF.